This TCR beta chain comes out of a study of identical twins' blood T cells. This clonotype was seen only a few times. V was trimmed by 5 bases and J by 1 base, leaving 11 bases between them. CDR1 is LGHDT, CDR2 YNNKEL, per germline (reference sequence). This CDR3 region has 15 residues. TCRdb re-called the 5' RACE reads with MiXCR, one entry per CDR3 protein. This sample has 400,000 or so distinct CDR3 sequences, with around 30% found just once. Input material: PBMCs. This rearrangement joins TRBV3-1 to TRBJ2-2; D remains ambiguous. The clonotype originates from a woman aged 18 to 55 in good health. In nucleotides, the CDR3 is TGTGCCAGCAGCTTTCGCCTCCGGAACACCGGGGAGCTGTTTTTT. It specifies CASSFRLRNTGELFF.